This T cell receptor (beta chain) was retrieved from a study of shared clonotypes between healthy human individuals. Trimming pared 7 bases from V and 6 bases from J, leaving 16 bases between. This CDR3 is built from 13 residues. Per the germline V gene, CDR1 is SGHTA and CDR2 is FQGNSA. Method: immunoSEQ multiplex PCR; TCRdb's copy keeps in-frame clones and lacks some. This table holds around 320,000 clones, 87% found once. The sample taken for sequencing was memory CD8+ T cells sorted from blood. This sample's subset: CD45RO+ cells pooled with CCR7-negative TemRA cells. This sequence was found in a man aged 18 to 30 in good health. The V and J genes are TRBV7-2 and TRBJ2-7; no reliable D call. The CDR3 here is CASTPGGYGEQYF. CDR3 DNA sequence: TGTGCCAGCACCCCGGGTGGGTACGGCGAGCAGTACTTC.